These 14 T cell receptor beta chains came from one sample sequenced in a study of T cell changes during pregnancy in multiple sclerosis. Some clones are missing from TCRdb's copy, which holds only in-frame ones; the method was immunoSEQ multiplex PCR. The profile covers roughly 74,000 clones, with about 85% appearing a single time and approximately 3.3% taken by the ten largest. The sequencing used peripheral blood, collected before pregnancy. Receptors originate from a female donor with multiple sclerosis, enrolled in a pregnancy study.

This sequence joins TRBV5-1 and TRBJ1-2; D remains ambiguous. The CDR3 runs to 14 residues. CDR1 is SGHRS, CDR2 YFSETQ, per germline. The V gene lost 5 bases and the J gene lost 5 bases, with 16 bases spanning the gap. The CDR3 is CASREPGGKYGYTF. CDR3 nucleotides: TGCGCCAGCAGAGAGCCAGGCGGGAAGTATGGCTACACCTTC.

V and J are TRBV7-3 and TRBJ2-2; D possibly corresponds to TRBD1 (6 bases). The germline gives CDR1 SGHTA, CDR2 FQGTGA. The V and J ends lost 5 bases and 2 bases respectively, with 12 bases between them. The CDR3 contains 15 residues. CDR3 region: CASSVSGVNTGELFF. DNA of the CDR3: TGTGCCAGCAGCGTATCAGGGGTCAACACCGGGGAGCTGTTTTTT.

The rearrangement links TRBV30 to TRBJ1-2; maybe TRBD1 (5 bases). The germline CDR1 and CDR2 sequences are GTSNPN and SVGIG (reference sequence). This CDR3 has 12 residues. Trimming took off 1 base at V and 6 bases at J, with 9 bases between the two ends. The CDR3 reads CAWSADSDGYTF. CDR3 coding DNA: TGTGCCTGGAGTGCCGACAGTGATGGCTACACCTTC.

The chain recombines TRBV20-1 with TRBJ1-2, with D perhaps TRBD1 (5 bases). Trimming pared 5 bases from V and 4 bases from J, leaving 8 bases between. Germline lookup yields CDR1 DFQATT and CDR2 SNEGSKA (reference sequence). The CDR3 runs 11 residues. CDR3 sequence (DNA): TGCAGTGCTCCGACAGCCTATGGCTACACCTTC. It encodes CSAPTAYGYTF.

This clone was detected only a few times. J is TRBJ1-1 and V is TRBV12-5; a weak D match, TRBD1 (5 bases). The CDR3 has 14 amino acids. Germline CDR1 reads LGHNT; CDR2 reads FRNRAP. The V end was cut by 6 bases, the J end by 0 bases, with 11 bases between. The CDR3 nucleotides are TGTGCTAGTGGCCTACGGGGGGTGAACACTGAAGCTTTCTTT. Amino acids: CASGLRGVNTEAFF.

This clone occurred once. The CDR3 here is CASSFDRDSPLHF. As DNA, the CDR3 is TGTGCCAGCAGTTTCGACAGAGATTCACCCCTCCACTTT. The chain uses TRBV27 and TRBJ1-6; D may be TRBD1 (5 bases). This CDR3 has 13 residues. V was trimmed by 3 bases and J by 8 bases, leaving 8 bases between them. Germline V gene data show CDR1 as MNHEY and CDR2 as SMNVEV (reference sequence).

The chain uses TRBV6-1 and TRBJ2-7; tentative D call: TRBD2 (6 bases). Germline V gene data show CDR1 as MNHNS and CDR2 as SASEGT. The V gene lost 7 bases and the J gene lost 1 base, with 14 bases spanning the gap. This CDR3 is built from 14 residues. CDR3 DNA sequence: TGTGCCAGCATCACGGGAGATTCTTCCTACGAGCAGTACTTC. Encoded protein: CASITGDSSYEQYF.

The chain uses TRBV6-1 and TRBJ2-5; 11 bases map to TRBD2. V lost 3 bases, J lost 2 bases, and 2 bases stayed unmatched. The CDR3 is 15 residues long. Germline V gene lookup returns CDR1 MNHNS and CDR2 SASEGT. The CDR3 sequence: CASSDLAGGQETQYF. CDR3 bases: TGTGCCAGCAGTGATTTAGCGGGGGGGCAAGAGACCCAGTACTTC.

The chain uses TRBV7-2 and TRBJ2-1; 8 bases fit TRBD1. Per the germline V gene, CDR1 is SGHTA and CDR2 is FQGNSA. J lost 8 bases, V lost 3 bases, and 3 bases had no gene match. The CDR3 is 13 residues long. CDR3 residues: CASSLTGVDEQFF. The DNA for the CDR3 is TGTGCCAGCAGCTTGACAGGGGTCGATGAGCAGTTCTTC.

The chain employs TRBV18 and TRBJ2-7, with 7 bases fitting TRBD1. Germline values: CDR1 KGHSH, CDR2 LQKENI. V dropped 6 bases and J dropped 3; count of bases not matched to a gene: 8. The CDR3 extends over 14 amino acids. This CDR3 reads CASSQGDRDYEQYF. DNA of the CDR3: TGTGCCAGCTCCCAGGGGGACAGAGACTACGAGCAGTACTTC.

V is TRBV29-1 and J is TRBJ2-5, with TRBD1 matching over 9 bases. Germline V gene sequence: CDR1 SQVTM, CDR2 ANQGSEA. This CDR3 spans 13 amino acids. V lost 7 bases and J lost 5; bases outside the gene matches: 8. The DNA of the CDR3 is TGCAGCGACGGACAGGGGTCCGTGGAGACCCAGTACTTC. As protein: CSDGQGSVETQYF.

This chain joins TRBV5-1 and TRBJ2-3, with TRBD2 matching over 8 bases. Germline V gene lookup returns CDR1 SGHRS and CDR2 YFSETQ. The CDR3 length is 18 residues. The junction had 13 bases not matched to a gene; V was cut back by 0 bases and J by 4 bases. DNA of the CDR3: TGCGCCAGCAGCTTGGGGCGGAACGGGAGGGCCGTGGCAGATACGCAGTATTTT. The encoded protein is CASSLGRNGRAVADTQYF.

The V call is TRBV6-6, the J call TRBJ1-4; TRBD1 agrees at 8 bases. This CDR3 contains 14 residues. Germline-derived CDR1 and CDR2 are MNHNY and SVGAGI (reference sequence). J gave up 7 bases and V 6 bases, and 7 bases lay outside the gene matches. As DNA, the CDR3 is TGTGCCAGCAGCCTCGGACAGGGAGGTGAAAAACTGTTTTTT. Protein: CASSLGQGGEKLFF.

The rearrangement joins TRBV5-1 to TRBJ2-5; TRBD1 aligns across 7 bases. Trimming cost V 0 bases and J 0 bases; bases outside gene matches: 5. Germline values: CDR1 SGHRS, CDR2 YFSETQ. This CDR3 region has 16 residues. Here the CDR3 DNA reads TGCGCCAGCAGCTTGGGACAGGGCCTGTACCAAGAGACCCAGTACTTC. This gives the protein CASSLGQGLYQETQYF. Full variable domain (rest looked up from reference TRBV5-1 and TRBJ2-5): KAGVTQTPRYLIKTRGQQVTLSCSPISGHRSVSWYQQTPGQGLQFLFEYFSETQRNKGNFPGRFSGRQFSNSRSEMNVSTLELGDSALYLCASSLGQGLYQETQYFGPGTRLLVL.